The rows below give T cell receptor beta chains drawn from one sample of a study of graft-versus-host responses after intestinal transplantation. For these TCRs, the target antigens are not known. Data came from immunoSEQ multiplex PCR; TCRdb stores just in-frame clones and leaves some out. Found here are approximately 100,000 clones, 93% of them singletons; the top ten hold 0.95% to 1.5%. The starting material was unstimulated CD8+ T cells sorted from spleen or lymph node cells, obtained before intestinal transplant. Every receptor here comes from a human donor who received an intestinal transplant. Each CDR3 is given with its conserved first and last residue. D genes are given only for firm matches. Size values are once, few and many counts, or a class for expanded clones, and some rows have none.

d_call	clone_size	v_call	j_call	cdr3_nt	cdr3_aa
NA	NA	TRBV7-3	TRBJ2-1	TGTGCCAGCAGCTTTGACAGGACCTTTAATGAGCAGTTCTTC	CASSFDRTFNEQFF
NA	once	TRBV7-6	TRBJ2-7	TGTGCCAGCAGCTTAGTCGCAGGGGAATTTAACGAGCAGTACTTC	CASSLVAGEFNEQYF
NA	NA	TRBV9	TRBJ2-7	TGTGCCAGCAGCGAGAGGTGGGGAACCTACGAGCAGTACTTC	CASSERWGTYEQYF
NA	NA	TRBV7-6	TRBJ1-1	TGTGCCAGCAGCTTAAAGGACACTGAAGCTTTCTTT	CASSLKDTEAFF
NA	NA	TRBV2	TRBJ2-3	TGTGCCAGCAGCCCATCAGCCTTGTCAGATACGCAGTATTTT	CASSPSALSDTQYF
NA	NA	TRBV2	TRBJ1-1	TGTGCCAGCAGCCCCGACAGAACTGAAGCTTTCTTT	CASSPDRTEAFF
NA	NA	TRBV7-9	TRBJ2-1	TGTGCCAGCAGCCCTTCCGGGAGCTCCTACAATGAGCAGTTCTTC	CASSPSGSSYNEQFF
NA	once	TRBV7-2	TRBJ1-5	TGTGCCAGCAGCTTGGGTCCATATAGCAATCAGCCCCAGCATTTT	CASSLGPYSNQPQHF
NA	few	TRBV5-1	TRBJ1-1	TGCGCCAGCAGCTTGGGTACTGAAGCTTTCTTT	CASSLGTEAFF
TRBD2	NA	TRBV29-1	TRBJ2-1	TGCAGCGCGCCCAGGACGGCGGGGGGCCCCCATGAGCAGTTCTTC	CSAPRTAGGPHEQFF
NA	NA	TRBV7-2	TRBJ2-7	TGTGCCAGCAGCCCTAGAGATAGGGGCTACGGCTACGAGCAGTACTTC	CASSPRDRGYGYEQYF
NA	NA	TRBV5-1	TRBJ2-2	TGCGCCAGCAGCTTTTTGGTCGACGGGGAGCTGTTTTTT	CASSFLVDGELFF
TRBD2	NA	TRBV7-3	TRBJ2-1	TGTGCCAGCAGCTACGGGGGGGAAAATGAGCAGTTCTTC	CASSYGGENEQFF
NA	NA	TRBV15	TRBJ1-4	TGTGCCACCAGCTCGCGCGCGGGGGGAGCAAAACTGTTTTTT	CATSSRAGGAKLFF
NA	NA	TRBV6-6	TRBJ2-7	TGTGCCAGCACCGGGGCAGGGGTCCACGAGCAGTACTTC	CASTGAGVHEQYF
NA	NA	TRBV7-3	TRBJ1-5	TGTGCCAGCAGCTTCAGGGGAAACAGGTCAGGGAATCAGCCCCAGCATTTT	CASSFRGNRSGNQPQHF
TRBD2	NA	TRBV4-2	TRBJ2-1	TGTGCCAGCAGCCATGGCGAGCGGGGGAGCTCCTACAATGAGCAGTTCTTC	CASSHGERGSSYNEQFF
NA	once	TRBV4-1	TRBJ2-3	TGCGCCAGCAGCCAAGAAAAGGCTAGCACAGATACGCAGTATTTT	CASSQEKASTDTQYF
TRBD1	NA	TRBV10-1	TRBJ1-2	TGCGCCAGCAGTCCCGGGACAGGACGCGGCTACACCTTC	CASSPGTGRGYTF
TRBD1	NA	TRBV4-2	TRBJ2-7	TGTGCCAGCAGCCAAGATGGGGGCCAGGGGGCGGGCGAGCAGTACTTC	CASSQDGGQGAGEQYF
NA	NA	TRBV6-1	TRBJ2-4	TGTGCCAGCAGTGATTCGGGCCTCGGGGCCATTCAGTACTTC	CASSDSGLGAIQYF
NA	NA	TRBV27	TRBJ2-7	TGTGCCAGCAGTTTCCTAGGGGGGGACGAGCAGTACTTC	CASSFLGGDEQYF
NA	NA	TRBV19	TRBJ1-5	TGTGCCAGTAGTATCGTCCCTACTTCTACTAGGGCCCAGCATTTT	CASSIVPTSTRAQHF
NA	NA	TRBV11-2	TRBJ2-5	TGTGCCAGCAGCCGGACGGTTCAAGAGACCCAGTACTTC	CASSRTVQETQYF
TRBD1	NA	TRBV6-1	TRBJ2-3	TGTGCCAGCAGTTGGGGACAGGGAGGCACAGATACGCAGTATTTT	CASSWGQGGTDTQYF
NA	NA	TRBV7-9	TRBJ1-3	TGTGCCAGCAGCCCCGGTGGAAACACCATATATTTT	CASSPGGNTIYF
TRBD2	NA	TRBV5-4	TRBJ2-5	TGTGCCAGCAGCTATCCAAGCGGGGGCCAAGAGACCCAGTACTTC	CASSYPSGGQETQYF
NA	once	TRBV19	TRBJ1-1	TGTGCCAGTAGTATAGAGCAGGGCGGAATGAACACTGAAGCTTTCTTT	CASSIEQGGMNTEAFF
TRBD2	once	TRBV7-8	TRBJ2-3	TGTGCCAGCAGCGGACTAGCGGGGGGTAGCACAGATACGCAGTATTTT	CASSGLAGGSTDTQYF
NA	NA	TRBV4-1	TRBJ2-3	TGCGCCAGCAGCACACCCGATTTGGGGAATACGCAGTATTTT	CASSTPDLGNTQYF
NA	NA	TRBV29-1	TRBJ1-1	TGCAGTCACGAGAGGCGGTTGAACACTGAAGCTTTCTTT	CSHERRLNTEAFF
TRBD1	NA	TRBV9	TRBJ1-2	TGTGCCAGCAGAGAGGAGGACAGGGTCGATGGTGGCTACACCTTC	CASREEDRVDGGYTF
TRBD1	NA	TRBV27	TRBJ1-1	TGTGCCATCCCGGGACAGGGGGGAGGAAACACTGAAGCTTTCTTT	CAIPGQGGGNTEAFF
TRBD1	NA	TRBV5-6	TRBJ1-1	TGTGCCAGCAGCTCCGGGACAGGGGGCTGGTACACTGAAGCTTTCTTT	CASSSGTGGWYTEAFF
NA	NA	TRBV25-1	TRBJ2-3	TGTGCCAGCAGTGATTGGGCAGATACGCAGTATTTT	CASSDWADTQYF
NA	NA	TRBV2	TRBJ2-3	TGTGCCAGCAACACAGATACGCAGTATTTT	CASNTDTQYF
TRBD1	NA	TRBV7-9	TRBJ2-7	TGTGCCAGCAGCGGCCCGGGACAGGGGCCCTACGAGCAGTACTTC	CASSGPGQGPYEQYF
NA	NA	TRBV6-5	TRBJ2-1	TGTGCCAGCAGTTATTATGACGGCCTCAAACTAGCCCGGCAGTTCTTC	CASSYYDGLKLARQFF
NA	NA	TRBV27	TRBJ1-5	TGTGCCAGCAGTTTGGCCTTTAATCAGCCCCAGCATTTT	CASSLAFNQPQHF
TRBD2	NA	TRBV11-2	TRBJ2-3	TGTGCCAGCAGCTCTAGCGGGGGGGCCTCGGATACGCAGTATTTT	CASSSSGGASDTQYF
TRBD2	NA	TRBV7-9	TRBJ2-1	TGTGCCAGCAGCTTAGAGGGACTAGCTTACAATGAGCAGTTCTTC	CASSLEGLAYNEQFF
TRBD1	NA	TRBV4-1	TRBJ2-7	TGCGCCAGCAGCCGGGACAGCTTACCACAGTACTTC	CASSRDSLPQYF
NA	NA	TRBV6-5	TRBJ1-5	TGTGCCAGCAGTCCAAGGGGTAATCAGCCCCAGCATTTT	CASSPRGNQPQHF
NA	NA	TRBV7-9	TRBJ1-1	TGTGCCAGCAGCTTAGCAGGGTCGGGGCGGGAAGCTTTCTTT	CASSLAGSGREAFF
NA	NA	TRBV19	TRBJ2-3	TGTGCCAGCAGTTTTATCCAACCCACAGATACGCAGTATTTT	CASSFIQPTDTQYF
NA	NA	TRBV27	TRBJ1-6	TGTGCCAGCAGTTCGGGGGGGGATAATTCACCCCTCCACTTT	CASSSGGDNSPLHF
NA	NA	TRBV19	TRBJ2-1	TGTGCCAGTAGTACTGGGGGTTACAATGAGCAGTTCTTC	CASSTGGYNEQFF
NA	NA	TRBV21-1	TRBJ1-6	TGTGCCAGCAGCAAAATCTCTAACTCCTATAATTCACCCCTCCACTTT	CASSKISNSYNSPLHF